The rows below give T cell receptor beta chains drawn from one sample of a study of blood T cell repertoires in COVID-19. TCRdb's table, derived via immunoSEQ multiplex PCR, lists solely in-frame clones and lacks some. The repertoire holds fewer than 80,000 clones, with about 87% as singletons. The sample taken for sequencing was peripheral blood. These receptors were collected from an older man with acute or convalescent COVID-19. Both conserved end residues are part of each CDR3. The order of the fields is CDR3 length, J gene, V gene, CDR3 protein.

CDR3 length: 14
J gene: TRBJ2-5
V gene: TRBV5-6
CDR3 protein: CASSTGLAGAAQYF

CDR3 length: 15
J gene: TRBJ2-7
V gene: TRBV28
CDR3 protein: CASSYGSFNDYEQYF

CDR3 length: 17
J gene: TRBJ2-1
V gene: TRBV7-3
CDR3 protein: CASSLTIAGGSYNEQFF

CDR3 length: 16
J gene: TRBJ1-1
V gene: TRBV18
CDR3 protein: CASSPRSEPGNTEAFF

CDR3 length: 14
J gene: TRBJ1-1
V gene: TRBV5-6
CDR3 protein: CASSTTGTNTEAFF

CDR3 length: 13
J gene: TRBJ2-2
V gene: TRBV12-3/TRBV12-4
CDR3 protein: CASSLEVTGELFF

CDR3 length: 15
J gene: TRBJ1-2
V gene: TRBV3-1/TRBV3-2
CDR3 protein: CASSQDKGDLYGYTF

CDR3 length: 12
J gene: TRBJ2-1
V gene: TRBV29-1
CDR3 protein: CSLRIQGSEQFF

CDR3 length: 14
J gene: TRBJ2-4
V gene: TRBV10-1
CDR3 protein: CASSEPSGGNIQYF

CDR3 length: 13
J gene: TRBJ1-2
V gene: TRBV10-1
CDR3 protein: CASSRDRSYGYTF

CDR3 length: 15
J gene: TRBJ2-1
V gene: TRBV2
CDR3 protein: CASSDLGLGNDEQFF

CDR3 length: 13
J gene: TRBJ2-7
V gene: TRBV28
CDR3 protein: CASGTSETYEQYF

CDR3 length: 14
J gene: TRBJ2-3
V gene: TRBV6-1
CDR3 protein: CASSERGSTDTQYF

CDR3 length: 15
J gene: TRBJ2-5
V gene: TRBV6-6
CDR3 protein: CASSRRDLGQETQYF

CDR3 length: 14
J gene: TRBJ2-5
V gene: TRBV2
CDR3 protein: CASASGGGQETQYF

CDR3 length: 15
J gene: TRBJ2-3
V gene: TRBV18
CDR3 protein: CASSPISGGPDTQYF

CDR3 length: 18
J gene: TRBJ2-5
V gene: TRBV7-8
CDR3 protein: CASSLGGAGGTGSETQYF

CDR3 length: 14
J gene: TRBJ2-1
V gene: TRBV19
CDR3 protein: CASSLQGRANEQFF

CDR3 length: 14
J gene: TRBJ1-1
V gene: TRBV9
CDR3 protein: CASSPPGYKTEAFF

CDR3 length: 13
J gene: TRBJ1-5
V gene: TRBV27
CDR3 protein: CASSFGVNQPQHF

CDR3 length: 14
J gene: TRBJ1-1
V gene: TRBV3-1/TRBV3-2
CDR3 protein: CASSPRRGPTEAFF

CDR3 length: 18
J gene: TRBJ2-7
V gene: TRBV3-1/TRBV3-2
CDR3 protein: CASSQFSTSGRRGSEQYF

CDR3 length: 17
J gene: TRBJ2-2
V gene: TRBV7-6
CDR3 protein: CASSSKGGQGNTGELFF

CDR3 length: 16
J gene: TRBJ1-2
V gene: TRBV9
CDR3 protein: CASSVSGGRANYGYTF

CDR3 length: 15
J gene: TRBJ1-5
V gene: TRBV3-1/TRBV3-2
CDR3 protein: CASSQGTGSNQPQHF

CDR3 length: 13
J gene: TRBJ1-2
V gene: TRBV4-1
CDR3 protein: CASSPRGEYGYTF

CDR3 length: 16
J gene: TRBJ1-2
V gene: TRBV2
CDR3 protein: CASYLGARRALSGYTF